This TCR beta chain is drawn from a study of T cell responses to AZD1222 COVID-19 vaccine (dated by TCRdb to the early 2020s). For the wider study: TCR sequencing covered 233 trial participants: 207 given two doses of AZD1222 and 26 given two doses of MenACWY control vaccine. Enrollment into the trials was organized by age into subgroups of 18-55, 56-69 and 70-plus years, and those subgroups contained about 150, 27 and 61 TCR-sequenced participants, respectively. Beyond this particular receptor, the publication reports: Nearly half of unique spike-specific TCRs reportedly recognized epitopes outside regions mutated in the B.1.351 and B.1.1.7 variants. Because no samples from the day 14 peak response were available, repertoires could be characterized only after the peak T cell response. The 56-69-year group was small, and its depth increase did not reach significance, likely because of low power. The vaccine-associated CD4 TCRs covered the entire spike protein, and the dominant responses fell in regions 160-218 and 743-854. Participants were mostly white British, with more females than males. The authors suggested clonal diversity may have been underestimated. After two AZD1222 doses, both the breadth and the depth of spike-specific TCRs were significantly higher than at day 0 and than in MenACWY recipients. Conclusions about previously exposed vaccinees were limited because only a handful of AZD1222 recipients were SARS-CoV-2 seropositive at baseline.

A word on this clone: The specificity of this receptor is unknown. No base quality values were provided; no much bigger clone lies one nucleotide off.

Unmatched junction bases come to 3, with V trimmed by 5 bases and J by 5 bases. The CDR3 holds 13 amino acids from the cysteine to the phenylalanine. Solely the CDR3 DNA is kept, with 39 bases framed from the first base. CDR1 and CDR2 are read off the germline V gene as SNHLY and FYNNEI. The CDR3 regions of human TCRbeta chains were analyzed by immunosequencing. The original methods were these. TCRs in the repertoires were compared against a reference library of SARS-CoV-2-specific TCRs that had been generated with the MIRA antigen-specificity platform. Breadth meant the fraction of unique TCRs that were SARS-CoV-2-associated, whereas depth meant the fraction of total T cells that were SARS-CoV-2-associated. Each spike-specific TCR was assigned to its reactive spike region and to a CD4 or CD8 class using the MIRA data. Log10-transformed breadth and depth values were compared by one-way ANOVA with Sidak's multiple comparisons tests. TCRdb stores this immuneACCESS table with in-frame sequences only. Part of the clones is absent; in the studies checked, under half of the shortfall reflects unresolved V genes, and no reason is known for the rest. That table supplies the V and J calls and clone size; D and trimming were determined from the DNA. This sample holds roughly 150,000 clones; 70% to 90% were observed only once. In total, the top ten clones hold 6.9% of the sample.

In the paper's terms, the time point label means: sample from adult after SARS-CoV-2 infection, after symptom onset. Two convalescent COVID-19 patients, sampled after symptom onset from adults with prior SARS-CoV-2 infection, were also TCR-sequenced for comparison. This specimen consisted of peripheral blood, obtained after recovery from COVID-19. This sequence originates from an adult who had recovered from COVID-19. The sequence is built from TRBV2 and TRBJ1-5, with 7 central nucleotides matching TRBD1. The CDR3: CASSSGQHQPQHF. The nucleotides read TGTGCCAGCAGTTCGGGACAGCATCAGCCCCAGCATTTT.